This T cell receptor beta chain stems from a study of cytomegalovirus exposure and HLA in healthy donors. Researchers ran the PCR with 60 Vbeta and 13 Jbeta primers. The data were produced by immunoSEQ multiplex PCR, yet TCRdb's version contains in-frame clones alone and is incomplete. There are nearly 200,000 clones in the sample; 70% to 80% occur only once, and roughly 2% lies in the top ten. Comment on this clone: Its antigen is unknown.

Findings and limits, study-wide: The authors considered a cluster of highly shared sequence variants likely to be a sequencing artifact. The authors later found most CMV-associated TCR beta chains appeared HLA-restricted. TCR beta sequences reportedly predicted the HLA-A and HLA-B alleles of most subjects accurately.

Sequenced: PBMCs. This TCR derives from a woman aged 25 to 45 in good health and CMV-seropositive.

The CDR3 here is CSARDPQGLWV. The DNA of the CDR3 is TGCAGTGCTAGAGATCCGCAGGGTCTATGGGTC. V usage is TRBV20-1 and J usage is TRBJ2-7; possibly TRBD1 for D (5 bases). The length of the CDR3 is 11 residues. From germline, CDR1 is DFQATT and CDR2 SNEGSKA (reference sequence).